Below, 20 T cell receptor beta chains from the same sample are listed, as sequenced in a study of blood T cell repertoires in COVID-19. Sequencing was performed with immunoSEQ multiplex PCR; in TCRdb, only in-frame clones are kept and a portion is missing. The table shows 250,000 to 300,000 clones, with 86% occurring only once. Input material: peripheral blood. Receptors were obtained from a woman aged 70 to 79 with COVID-19, enrolled during active disease.

The chain combines TRBV28 with TRBJ1-2; the match to TRBD1 covers 9 bases. The CDR3 sequence is 13 residues long. The junction had 4 bases not matched to a gene; V was cut back by 6 bases and J by 5 bases. Germline CDR1 reads MDHEN; CDR2 reads SYDVKM. CDR3 region: CASSETGGYGYTF. The DNA of the CDR3 is TGTGCCAGCAGCGAGACAGGGGGATATGGCTACACCTTC.

In DNA form, the CDR3 reads TGTGCCAGCAGCTCCCCTAGCGGGGGGACCCGTATACAAGAGACCCAGTACTTC. This gives the protein CASSSPSGGTRIQETQYF. The rearrangement links TRBV11-2 to TRBJ2-5; TRBD2 aligns across 11 bases. The CDR3 is made up of 18 amino acids. CDR1 and CDR2 (germline): SGHAT, FQNNGV. The trim removed 4 bases at V and 2 bases at J, leaving 12 bases unmatched.

The J gene is TRBJ2-5, the V gene TRBV6-5; 10 nucleotides match TRBD1. CDR1 and CDR2 (germline): MNHEY, SVGAGI. The CDR3 length is 14 residues. V dropped 7 bases and J dropped 4; count of bases not matched to a gene: 6. The CDR3 DNA reads TGTGCCAGCACCCGACAGGGGGCGGGAGAGACCCAGTACTTC. It encodes CASTRQGAGETQYF.

The CDR3 protein is CASSYSISGLLYGYTF. CDR3 coding DNA: TGTGCCAGCAGTTACTCAATTTCAGGGCTTCTTTATGGCTACACCTTC. The V and J genes are TRBV6-5 and TRBJ1-2, with a tentative D call TRBD1 (5 bases). V lost 0 bases to trimming and J lost 5 bases, with 16 bases between them. The CDR3 sequence is 16 residues long. CDR1 is MNHEY and CDR2 is SVGAGI in the germline V gene.

V and J are TRBV27 and TRBJ1-5, with TRBD1 matching over 9 bases. The germline CDR1 and CDR2 sequences are MNHEY and SMNVEV (reference sequence). Unmatched junction bases numbered 12, after V lost 4 bases and J lost 5 bases. The CDR3 extends over 17 amino acids. CDR3 in DNA: TGTGCCAGCAGTTCCGCGTCCGGGACAGGGTTGGATCAGCCCCAGCATTTT. It encodes CASSSASGTGLDQPQHF.

J is TRBJ1-1 and V is TRBV18; D call uncertain. Germline V gene lookup returns CDR1 KGHSH and CDR2 LQKENI. V was clipped by 6 bases and J by 0 bases, with 14 bases between them. This CDR3 spans 15 amino acids. DNA for the CDR3: TGTGCCAGCTCCCTCCTTGGGAGCATGAACACTGAAGCTTTCTTT. It is translated as CASSLLGSMNTEAFF.

The V gene is TRBV30, the J gene TRBJ2-5; maybe TRBD1 (6 bases). The germline V gene encodes CDR1 GTSNPN and CDR2 SVGIG (reference sequence). The CDR3 has 14 amino acids. V dropped 0 bases and J dropped 5 bases, with 13 bases sitting between them. The CDR3 region is CAWSVRWGLETQYF. CDR3 sequence (DNA): TGTGCCTGGAGTGTACGTTGGGGGCTGGAGACCCAGTACTTC.

The genes are TRBV3-1 (or the pseudogene TRBV3-2) and TRBJ1-2; maybe TRBD1 (5 bases). The CDR3 is 14 amino acids. With 4 bases removed from V and 7 bases from J, the gap between germline ends came to 16 bases. CDR1 is LGHDT and CDR2 is YNNKEL in the germline V gene (reference sequence). The CDR3 DNA reads TGTGCCAGCAGCCCCCCAGGGAGGTCCTCTGGCTACACCTTC. Protein product: CASSPPGRSSGYTF.

The gene calls are TRBV19 and TRBJ2-2; 7 bases agree with TRBD2. The V and J ends lost 5 bases and 6 bases, in that order; junction bases with no gene match: 18. Germline V gene data show CDR1 as LNHDA and CDR2 as SQIVND (reference sequence). This CDR3 has 18 residues. The CDR3 sequence is CASSSRLAGPGRPGELFF. CDR3 DNA: TGTGCCAGTAGTTCCAGATTAGCGGGTCCTGGCCGGCCCGGGGAGCTGTTTTTT.

The chain couples TRBV7-2 to TRBJ1-2; D is perhaps TRBD1 (6 bases). From germline, CDR1 is SGHTA and CDR2 FQGNSA. This CDR3 is built from 15 residues. The V and J ends lost 5 bases and 4 bases respectively, with 17 bases between them. The CDR3 sequence: CASSVTGIAPYGYTF. The DNA for the CDR3 is TGTGCCAGCAGCGTTACAGGGATAGCCCCCTATGGCTACACCTTC.

This chain joins TRBV18 and TRBJ2-3, with 15 bases that match TRBD2. Losses at the gene ends were 2 bases for V and 7 bases for J; bases not matched to a gene: 7. Germline CDR1 is KGHSH and CDR2 is LQKENI. This CDR3 spans 17 amino acids. In DNA form, the CDR3 reads TGTGCCAGCTCACCATTCGGGACTAGCGGGAGGAGGAATACGCAGTATTTT. It codes for CASSPFGTSGRRNTQYF.

The V gene is TRBV3-1 (or the pseudogene TRBV3-2), the J gene TRBJ2-7; 7 nucleotides align to TRBD2. V lost 0 bases and J lost 5; bases outside the gene matches: 4. CDR1 is LGHDT, CDR2 YNNKEL, per germline (reference sequence). The CDR3 runs to 14 residues. CDR3 nucleotides: TGTGCCAGCAGCCAAGACGGGGGGTCCCACGAGCAGTACTTC. Encoded protein: CASSQDGGSHEQYF.

The chain carries TRBV7-6 and TRBJ2-3; D ambiguous. V was cut by 2 bases and J by 8 bases, with 17 bases left in between. Germline loops: CDR1 SGHVS, CDR2 FNYEAQ. The CDR3 extends over 15 amino acids. CDR3 protein: CASSLIPGTDGTQYF. The CDR3, as DNA: TGTGCCAGCAGCTTAATCCCAGGCACAGATGGTACGCAGTATTTT.

The V and J genes are TRBV24-1 and TRBJ1-2; 10 nucleotides line up with TRBD1. This CDR3 is 15 amino acids long. The germline gives CDR1 KGHDR, CDR2 SFDVKD. The V segment lost 3 bases and the J segment 7 bases; nucleotides outside the gene matches: 7. CDR3 coding DNA: TGTGCCACCAGTGATACTAGACAGGGGGCGCGTGGCTACACCTTC. Protein sequence: CATSDTRQGARGYTF.

This clone was counted between two and nine times. The J gene is TRBJ1-2, the V gene TRBV6-5; the D gene is possibly TRBD1 (5 bases). V lost 6 bases, J lost 4 bases, and 15 bases lay in between. CDR3 length: 14 residues. In germline, CDR1 is MNHEY, CDR2 SVGAGI. The CDR3 is CASSKIDRLYGYTF. The CDR3 DNA follows: TGTGCCAGCAGCAAAATAGACAGACTCTATGGCTACACCTTC.

This clone has a single count. The chain links TRBV19 to TRBJ2-4, with 8 nucleotides matching TRBD1. Germline V gives CDR1 LNHDA, CDR2 SQIVND (reference sequence). Trimming at V came to 3 bases and at J to 9 bases, leaving 1 base not matched to a gene. This CDR3 region has 12 residues. The CDR3 sequence: CASSIDRGIQYF. The CDR3, as DNA: TGTGCCAGTAGTATTGACAGGGGCATTCAGTACTTC.

The chain combines TRBV11-2 with TRBJ1-1; D is possibly TRBD1 (6 bases). The CDR3 has 14 residues. Per the germline V gene, CDR1 is SGHAT and CDR2 is FQNNGV. With 5 bases removed from V and 3 bases from J, the gap between germline ends came to 13 bases. CDR3 sequence reads: CASSPTGLDTEAFF. In DNA form, the CDR3 reads TGTGCCAGCAGCCCCACAGGGTTGGACACTGAAGCTTTCTTT.

This chain links TRBV19 with TRBJ1-6; D uncertain. V was clipped by 4 bases and J by 3 bases, with 10 bases between them. Germline lookup yields CDR1 LNHDA and CDR2 SQIVND (reference sequence). CDR3 length: 15 amino acids. The CDR3 nucleotides read TGTGCCAGTAGTACCGGGGTGAACTATAATTCACCCCTCCACTTT. It is translated as CASSTGVNYNSPLHF.

J is TRBJ2-7 and V is TRBV6-5; perhaps TRBD1 as D (6 bases). The CDR3 runs to 14 residues. Trimming pared 5 bases from V and 3 bases from J, leaving 14 bases between. In germline, CDR1 is MNHEY, CDR2 SVGAGI. The CDR3 loop is CASSTRDISYEQYF. CDR3 nucleotides: TGTGCCAGCAGTACTCGGGACATCAGCTACGAGCAGTACTTC.

This chain connects TRBV7-9 to TRBJ2-3, with D unclear. The CDR3 length is 13 residues. Germline V CDR1 and CDR2: SEHNR, FQNEAQ (reference sequence). The V gene lost 4 bases and the J gene lost 3 bases, with 8 bases spanning the gap. Here the CDR3 reads CASSSLPTDTQYF. As DNA, the CDR3 is TGTGCCAGCAGCTCACTTCCGACAGATACGCAGTATTTT.